Each of the 32 T cell receptor beta chains below was sequenced from the same sample in a study of OX40 agonist ivuxolimab in advanced cancers. The table came from immunoSEQ multiplex PCR; TCRdb's copy has only in-frame clones and leaves some out. The data hold about 99,000 clones, with about 91% observed a single time. Sample: CD4+ or CD8+ T cells sorted from blood, taken in a trial of the OX40 agonist ivuxolimab. These receptors all come from an adult with an advanced solid tumor such as melanoma, head and neck, liver or kidney cancer.

A single count supports this clone. The chain uses TRBV29-1 and TRBJ2-1, with D perhaps TRBD1 (5 bases). This CDR3 is 15 amino acids long. The V end was cut by 1 base, the J end by 0 bases, with 10 bases between. The V gene's germline CDR1 is SQVTM and CDR2 ANQGSEA. CDR3 sequence: CSVEGTTSSYNEQFF. CDR3 coding DNA: TGCAGCGTTGAAGGGACAACCTCCTCCTACAATGAGCAGTTCTTC.

This chain joins TRBV7-9 and TRBJ1-1, with 10 bases identical to TRBD1. This CDR3 region has 12 residues. J lost 1 base, V lost 11 bases, and 1 base had no gene match. Germline V lookup: CDR1 SEHNR, CDR2 FQNEAQ (reference sequence). CDR3 coding DNA: TGTGCCGGGGACAGGGGGAACACTGAAGCTTTCTTT. Residues: CAGDRGNTEAFF.

This chain links TRBV5-4 with TRBJ1-4; 8 bases fit TRBD1. Germline lookup yields CDR1 SGHNT and CDR2 YYREEE (reference sequence). CDR3 size: 16 residues. J was trimmed by 4 bases and V by 3 bases; bases with no gene match: 8. As DNA, the CDR3 is TGTGCCAGCAGCTCCCCCGGGACAGGAGATAATGAAAAACTGTTTTTT. It specifies CASSSPGTGDNEKLFF.

V gene TRBV7-2 combines with J gene TRBJ2-1; D is perhaps TRBD2 (6 bases). Trimming left V 5 bases short and J 8 bases short, with 13 bases between. Germline V gene lookup returns CDR1 SGHTA and CDR2 FQGNSA. CDR3 size: 13 residues. The CDR3 loop is CASSTGPGDEQFF. In DNA form, the CDR3 reads TGTGCCAGCAGCACGGGACCGGGAGATGAGCAGTTCTTC.

The count of this clone is one. The rearrangement uses TRBV19 and TRBJ1-5, with D uncertain. V was shortened by 4 bases and J by 0 bases, with 19 bases between the two germline ends. Germline V CDR1 and CDR2: LNHDA, SQIVND (reference sequence). CDR3 length: 18 amino acids. The CDR3 bases are TGTGCCAGTAGTACCCTATTTAGCAGCGCCCTTAGCAATCAGCCCCAGCATTTT. Translated, it gives CASSTLFSSALSNQPQHF.

The chain carries TRBV11-3 and TRBJ2-1, with 7 bases lining up with TRBD2. The V and J ends lost 5 bases and 7 bases, in that order; junction bases with no gene match: 8. Per the germline V gene, CDR1 is SGHNT and CDR2 is YENEEA. The CDR3 length is 14 residues. CDR3 in amino acids: CASSPGGSRNEQFF. The CDR3 DNA follows: TGTGCCAGCAGCCCGGGCGGGAGTAGAAATGAGCAGTTCTTC.

The chain joins TRBV27 to TRBJ1-3; D is undetermined. Looked up from germline, CDR1 is MNHEY and CDR2 is SMNVEV (reference sequence). The ends were cut back, 5 bases at V and 4 bases at J, with 12 bases in the middle. The CDR3 sequence is 14 residues long. CDR3 loop: CASSQIGGGNTIYF. For the CDR3, the DNA is TGTGCCAGCAGTCAGATAGGCGGGGGAAACACCATATATTTT.

The chain links TRBV19 to TRBJ2-5, with TRBD2 as a possible D gene (5 bases). CDR1 LNHDA and CDR2 SQIVND come from the germline V gene (reference sequence). This CDR3 is built from 13 residues. V dropped 5 bases and J dropped 0 bases, with 7 bases sitting between them. Written as DNA, the CDR3 is TGTGCCAGTAGTCGGCGGGACCAAGAGACCCAGTACTTC. Translation: CASSRRDQETQYF. The full variable domain, its missing parts supplied by reference TRBV19 and TRBJ2-5, is DGGITQSPKYLFRKEGQNVTLSCEQNLNHDAMYWYRQDPGQGLRLIYYSQIVNDFQKGDIAEGYSVSREKKESFPLTVTSAQKNPTAFYLCASSRRDQETQYFGPGTRLLVL.

V usage is TRBV7-2 and J usage is TRBJ2-2; TRBD1 agrees at 9 bases. J was trimmed by 2 bases and V by 5 bases; bases with no gene match: 9. The CDR3 length is 17 residues. CDR1 and CDR2 (germline): SGHTA, FQGNSA. This CDR3 is CASSLGGQGINTGELFF. In DNA, the CDR3 is TGTGCCAGCAGCCTAGGAGGACAGGGGATTAACACCGGGGAGCTGTTTTTT.

The rearrangement joins TRBV28 to TRBJ1-5, with D possibly matching TRBD1 (5 bases). Trimming took 6 bases from V and 4 from J, leaving 10 bases between them. Germline CDR1 and CDR2: MDHEN and SYDVKM. The CDR3 is made up of 13 amino acids. DNA of the CDR3: TGTGCCAGCAGGACCCAGGGAAATCAGCCCCAGCATTTT. It translates to CASRTQGNQPQHF.

The rearrangement joins TRBV4-2 to TRBJ2-3, with 9 positions matching TRBD2. J was trimmed by 5 bases and V by 1 base; bases with no gene match: 4. Germline lookup yields CDR1 LGHNA and CDR2 YNFKEQ. This CDR3 comprises 15 residues. CDR3 bases: TGTGCCAGCAGCCAAGCGGCTAGCGGGATAGATACGCAGTATTTT. Protein: CASSQAASGIDTQYF.

The CDR3 sequence is CASSTPGDTQYF. In DNA form, the CDR3 reads TGTGCCAGCAGTACCCCGGGAGATACGCAGTATTTT. V is TRBV25-1 and J is TRBJ2-3; D ambiguous. Trimming shortened V by 5 bases and J by 5 bases, and 8 bases separated the two germline ends. Germline V CDR1 and CDR2: MGHDK, SYGVNS. The CDR3 has 12 residues.

The V gene is TRBV7-9, the J gene TRBJ2-3; 9 positions match TRBD1. This CDR3 region has 15 residues. Per germline, CDR1 SEHNR and CDR2 FQNEAQ (reference sequence). The J segment lost 1 base and the V segment lost 2 bases, leaving 1 base of the junction unmatched. CDR3 amino acids: CASSLRTGGTDTQYF. The CDR3 DNA is TGTGCCAGCAGCTTACGGACAGGGGGCACAGATACGCAGTATTTT.

V usage is TRBV7-2 and J usage is TRBJ2-7; D gene uncertain. V was pared by 5 bases and J by 3 bases, with 8 bases between. Germline V gene sequence: CDR1 SGHTA, CDR2 FQGNSA. The CDR3 extends over 12 amino acids. The CDR3 here is CASSPPDYEQYF. Here the CDR3 DNA reads TGTGCCAGCAGCCCCCCCGACTACGAGCAGTACTTC.

The rearrangement joins TRBV25-1 to TRBJ2-3, with 12 bases lining up with TRBD2. The CDR3 sequence is 16 residues long. Germline V gene sequence: CDR1 MGHDK, CDR2 SYGVNS. The V segment lost 6 bases and the J segment 6 bases; nucleotides outside the gene matches: 10. This CDR3 reads CASSDPGTSGLDTQYF. The CDR3 DNA reads TGTGCCAGCAGCGATCCCGGGACTAGCGGGTTGGATACGCAGTATTTT.

The CDR3: CASSPGLAGERFFNNEQFF. The CDR3 nucleotides read TGTGCCAGCTCACCAGGACTAGCGGGAGAAAGGTTCTTTAACAATGAGCAGTTCTTC. V usage is TRBV18 and J usage is TRBJ2-1; 13 bases line up with TRBD2. Germline values: CDR1 KGHSH, CDR2 LQKENI. This CDR3 has 19 residues. The ends lost 2 bases at V and 5 bases at J; junction bases unmatched: 12.

The gene calls are TRBV7-6 and TRBJ2-1; TRBD2 might be the D (6 bases). The CDR3 contains 12 residues. Germline assignment: CDR1 SGHVS and CDR2 FNYEAQ. Trimming removed 5 bases from V and 5 bases from J, with 7 bases in between. The CDR3 is CASSPGDNEQFF. CDR3 sequence (DNA): TGTGCCAGCAGCCCGGGAGACAATGAGCAGTTCTTC.

V is TRBV4-2 and J is TRBJ2-7; no firm D call. Germline CDR1 reads LGHNA; CDR2 reads YNFKEQ. V gave up 1 base and J gave up 3 bases, with 13 bases separating them. The CDR3 is 15 amino acids. CDR3: CASSQADTVDYEQYF. DNA of the CDR3: TGTGCCAGCAGCCAAGCCGACACGGTCGACTACGAGCAGTACTTC.

The CDR3 loop is CASSLLGAMGKYEQYF. Here the CDR3 DNA reads TGTGCCAGCAGCTTGCTGGGGGCGATGGGGAAATACGAGCAGTACTTC. The chain joins TRBV5-6 to TRBJ2-7; D perhaps matches TRBD1 (6 bases). The CDR3 runs to 16 residues. Trimming took 1 base from V and 4 from J, leaving 18 bases between them. Germline-derived CDR1 and CDR2 are SGHDT and YYEEEE.

This rearrangement joins TRBV28 to TRBJ1-1; TRBD1 might be the D (5 bases). Trimming left V 7 bases short and J 4 bases short, with 16 bases between. Germline CDR1 reads MDHEN; CDR2 reads SYDVKM. CDR3 size: 14 residues. CDR3 nucleotides: TGTGCCAGCATCGGGTGGCAGGGAGCCACTGAAGCTTTCTTT. This codes for CASIGWQGATEAFF.

The V gene is TRBV28, the J gene TRBJ2-5, with D perhaps TRBD2 (5 bases). Germline CDR1 is MDHEN and CDR2 is SYDVKM. Trimming took 2 bases from V and 3 from J, leaving 13 bases between them. This CDR3 spans 15 amino acids. The CDR3 bases are TGTGCCAGCAGTTTACCGGGAACGGGGAAAGAGACCCAGTACTTC. Translation: CASSLPGTGKETQYF. Based on the CDR3 plus reference TRBV28 and TRBJ2-5, the full variable domain is DVKVTQSSRYLVKRTGEKVFLECVQDMDHENMFWYRQDPGLGLRLIYFSYDVKMKEKGDIPEGYSVSREKKERFSLILESASTNQTSMYLCASSLPGTGKETQYFGPGTRLLVL.

V usage is TRBV28 and J usage is TRBJ1-5, with 9 bases identical to TRBD1. V shed 5 bases, J shed 4 bases, and the junction held 9 bases outside the gene matches. Germline CDR1 reads MDHEN; CDR2 reads SYDVKM. The CDR3 is made up of 16 amino acids. CDR3 region: CASSLIPGQGNQPQHF. The CDR3 coding sequence is TGTGCCAGCAGTCTCATCCCGGGACAGGGAAATCAGCCCCAGCATTTT.

This clone has only one observation. The gene calls are TRBV14 and TRBJ2-7, with D maybe TRBD2 (6 bases). CDR1 is SGHDN, CDR2 FVKESK, per germline. CDR3 length: 14 residues. The germline V and J ends were trimmed by 6 bases and 6 bases, with 18 bases remaining between them. The CDR3 reads CASSRRDFPSEQYF. Written as DNA, the CDR3 is TGTGCCAGCAGTCGAAGGGACTTCCCCAGCGAGCAGTACTTC. The variable domain in full, with the rest retrieved from reference TRBV14 and TRBJ2-7, is EAGVTQFPSHSVIEKGQTVTLRCDPISGHDNLYWYRRVMGKEIKFLLHFVKESKQDESGMPNNRFLAERTGGTYSTLKVQPAELEDSGVYFCASSRRDFPSEQYFGPGTRLTVT.

The rearrangement uses TRBV28 and TRBJ2-7; 7 bases match TRBD1. From germline, CDR1 is MDHEN and CDR2 SYDVKM. The V segment lost 8 bases and the J segment 0 bases; nucleotides outside the gene matches: 10. CDR3 size: 15 residues. The CDR3 is CASVSQGRNSYEQYF. The CDR3 DNA reads TGTGCCAGCGTCTCACAGGGGAGAAACTCCTACGAGCAGTACTTC.

The rearrangement uses TRBV28 and TRBJ2-2, with D possibly TRBD1 on 6 matching bases. Germline V CDR1 and CDR2: MDHEN, SYDVKM. V dropped 5 bases and J dropped 7 bases, with 17 bases sitting between them. The CDR3 extends over 15 amino acids. The chain's CDR3 is CASSLQGLNGGELFF. Written as DNA, the CDR3 is TGTGCCAGCAGTCTACAGGGTTTAAATGGCGGGGAGCTGTTTTTT.

This sequence joins TRBV4-3 and TRBJ2-5; possibly TRBD1 for D (6 bases). Between the trimmed V and J ends, which lost 0 bases and 0 bases, there was a span of 14 bases. Germline-derived CDR1 and CDR2 are LGHNA and YSLEER. The CDR3 totals 17 residues. The CDR3 loop is CASSQEVVRDNQETQYF. As DNA, the CDR3 is TGCGCCAGCAGCCAAGAGGTAGTTAGGGACAACCAAGAGACCCAGTACTTC.

A remark on this clone: This specimen includes other DNA sequences encoding the same CDR3. The chain employs TRBV4-3 and TRBJ2-7, with no clear D. CDR1 LGHNA and CDR2 YSLEER come from the germline V gene. The CDR3 loop spans 13 amino acids. Trimming stripped 3 bases from V and 4 bases from J, with 10 bases between. The DNA for the CDR3 is TGCGCCAGCAGCCACGACGGCTCTTACGAGCAGTACTTC. It specifies CASSHDGSYEQYF.

The chain links TRBV11-2 to TRBJ2-1; 7 bases are a match to TRBD2. J lost 0 bases, V lost 5 bases, and 10 bases had no gene match. CDR1 SGHAT and CDR2 FQNNGV come from the germline V gene. CDR3 size: 17 residues. CDR3 nucleotide sequence: TGTGCCAGCAGCCCAGCCGGCGGCGGGAGCTCCTACAATGAGCAGTTCTTC. Translation: CASSPAGGGSSYNEQFF.

V and J are TRBV18 and TRBJ2-5; D gene uncertain. CDR1 and CDR2 from the germline V gene are KGHSH and LQKENI. The V end lost 2 bases, the J end lost 5 bases, and 9 bases lay between the germline ends. The CDR3 runs to 13 residues. In nucleotides, the CDR3 is TGTGCCAGCTCACCAAAGATGGCGGAGACCCAGTACTTC. This sequence encodes CASSPKMAETQYF.

This clone was counted between two and nine times. The chain couples TRBV7-3 to TRBJ1-5; a possible D gene is TRBD1 (5 bases). The CDR3 sequence is 16 residues long. The V gene lost 2 bases and the J gene lost 3 bases, with 14 bases spanning the gap. In germline, CDR1 is SGHTA, CDR2 FQGTGA. CDR3 in amino acids: CASSLDGGAPNQPQHF. The CDR3 DNA reads as TGTGCCAGCAGCTTAGATGGAGGGGCTCCCAATCAGCCCCAGCATTTT.

J is TRBJ2-3 and V is TRBV28, with TRBD2 matching 9 bases. CDR3 length: 16 residues. The germline CDR1 and CDR2 sequences are MDHEN and SYDVKM. J lost 5 bases, V lost 4 bases, and 10 bases had no gene match. DNA for the CDR3: TGTGCCAGCAGTTCCGCAGCGGGAGGAGGTGTAGATACGCAGTATTTT. Residues: CASSSAAGGGVDTQYF.

The chain couples TRBV6-4 to TRBJ2-3, with 7 bases identical to TRBD2. The CDR3 loop spans 14 amino acids. Unmatched junction bases numbered 5, after V lost 2 bases and J lost 6 bases. CDR1 MRHNA and CDR2 SNTAGT come from the germline V gene. CDR3 bases: TGTGCCAGCAGTGACAAGTACGGGAGGGATACGCAGTATTTT. This translates into CASSDKYGRDTQYF.